A selection of T cell receptor beta chains follows, all from one sample in a study of blood T cell repertoires in COVID-19. The table came from immunoSEQ multiplex PCR; TCRdb's copy has only in-frame clones and leaves some out. The sample has 250,000 to 400,000 clones; approximately 90% are singletons. The specimen was peripheral blood. These receptors came from a woman between 25 and 40 years old with COVID-19, enrolled during active disease. The CDR3 runs from the conserved cysteine through the conserved F or W. A D gene is named only where the DNA matches it firmly. Expanded clones are given a class, and other clones once, few, many or no size at all.

TRBV6-5	NA	TRBJ1-5	NA	CASSSGLRNQPQHF
TRBV2	NA	TRBJ2-7	TRBD1	CASCRDRVYEQYF
TRBV3-1/TRBV3-2	once	TRBJ2-1	TRBD2	CASSRTSGVLDNEQFF
TRBV9	NA	TRBJ1-2	NA	CASGGTVPTKGYTF
TRBV24-1	NA	TRBJ2-5	NA	CATSDARRGLVETQYF
TRBV15	NA	TRBJ1-1	NA	CATSPDITEAFF
TRBV2	NA	TRBJ1-2	NA	CASSEEQGDGYTF
TRBV5-1	NA	TRBJ2-5	TRBD2	CASSPGTSGGSRETQYF
TRBV18	NA	TRBJ2-7	NA	CASSPRAAQGEQYF
TRBV2	NA	TRBJ1-4	NA	CASSSHDLGGEKLFF
TRBV7-9	NA	TRBJ1-5	NA	CASSQGQFQPQHF
TRBV1	NA	TRBJ1-2	NA	CTSSQDRGAGYTF
TRBV18	once	TRBJ1-2	NA	CASSPWTTGYGYTF
TRBV12-3/TRBV12-4	once	TRBJ1-2	TRBD1	CASSWDRGDGYTF
TRBV4-1	many	TRBJ1-1	NA	CASSPPDRLPEAFF
TRBV11-2	NA	TRBJ1-1	NA	CASSFDSPSYTEAFF
TRBV12-3/TRBV12-4	NA	TRBJ2-2	NA	CASSFMNTGELFF
TRBV5-4	NA	TRBJ2-1	TRBD2	CASSLVGLAGVYNEQFF
TRBV4-1	NA	TRBJ1-2	TRBD1	CASSQQGAGDYGYTF
TRBV30	NA	TRBJ1-2	NA	CAWSVGRGIYGYTF
TRBV27	NA	TRBJ2-7	NA	CASSFKGVGYEQYF
TRBV19	NA	TRBJ2-2	NA	CASSFGVNTGELFF
TRBV7-9	NA	TRBJ2-1	NA	CASSLGQIFGNEQFF